Each of the 28 T cell receptor beta chains below was sequenced from the same sample in a study of PD-1 blockade in classical Hodgkin lymphoma. Sequencing used immunoSEQ multiplex PCR; TCRdb keeps in-frame clones, though not all of them. The sample carries roughly 36,000 clones, 75% to 85% recorded once. Described time point: cycle 4 day 1 (C4D1), after six to seven weeks of nivolumab. Autologous stem cell transplantation was followed by relapse in every patient, and brentuximab vedotin exposure varied. The sequenced sample was peripheral blood mononuclear cells (PBMCs), obtained before the fourth cycle of nivolumab. The receptors stem from a human donor with classical Hodgkin lymphoma.

By frequency in the sample, this clone is medium-sized. V usage is TRBV9 and J usage is TRBJ2-6, with unresolved D. This CDR3 is built from 14 residues. CDR1 and CDR2 (germline): SGDLS, YYNGEE. The ends were cut back, 3 bases at V and 1 base at J, with 5 bases in the middle. CDR3 sequence: CASSAISGANVLTF. The CDR3 bases are TGTGCCAGCAGCGCCATTTCTGGGGCCAACGTCCTGACTTTC. The variable domain in full, completed from reference TRBV9 and TRBJ2-6, reads DSGVTQTPKHLITATGQRVTLRCSPRSGDLSVYWYQQSLDQGLQFLIQYYNGEERAKGNILERFSAQQFPDLHSELNLSSLELGDSALYFCASSAISGANVLTFGAGSRLTVL.

V is TRBV18 and J is TRBJ1-5; D is ambiguous. V was shortened by 2 bases and J by 5 bases, with 7 bases between the two germline ends. From germline, CDR1 is KGHSH and CDR2 LQKENI. This CDR3 is 13 amino acids long. The CDR3 loop is CASSPSKDQPQHF. The CDR3 DNA follows: TGTGCCAGCTCACCATCCAAGGATCAGCCCCAGCATTTT.

The gene calls are TRBV4-3 and TRBJ2-7; perhaps TRBD1 as D (5 bases). V was clipped by 1 base and J by 3 bases, with 13 bases between them. The CDR3 totals 15 residues. CDR1 is LGHNA, CDR2 YSLEER, per germline. CDR3 nucleotides: TGCGCCAGCAGCCAAGCGACTGGGGCTGGCTACGAGCAGTACTTC. Its translation is CASSQATGAGYEQYF.

V usage is TRBV5-1 and J usage is TRBJ2-7; TRBD2 aligns across 9 bases. This CDR3 region has 17 residues. CDR1 and CDR2 (germline): SGHRS, YFSETQ. Germline trimming cut 4 bases from V and 0 bases from J; bases unmatched to any gene: 11. Here the CDR3 reads CASSPLSSGGSSYEQYF. The DNA of the CDR3 is TGCGCCAGCAGCCCACTATCGAGCGGGGGGAGCTCCTACGAGCAGTACTTC.

The CDR3 sequence is CASSLGAQETQYF. DNA for the CDR3: TGTGCCAGCAGCTTGGGGGCACAAGAGACCCAGTACTTC. This chain joins TRBV11-2 and TRBJ2-5, with a weak D call TRBD1 (6 bases). Germline loops: CDR1 SGHAT, CDR2 FQNNGV. Trimming shortened V by 3 bases and J by 2 bases, and 7 bases separated the two germline ends. CDR3 length equals 13 residues. The full variable domain, in which reference TRBV11-2 and TRBJ2-5 provide the parts outside the CDR3, is EAGVAQSPRYKIIEKRQSVAFWCNPISGHATLYWYQQILGQGPKLLIQFQNNGVVDDSQLPKDRFSAERLKGVDSTLKIQPAKLEDSAVYLCASSLGAQETQYFGPGTRLLVL.

The chain combines TRBV5-6 with TRBJ2-6; tentative D call: TRBD1 (5 bases). This CDR3 comprises 15 residues. CDR1 and CDR2 from the germline V gene are SGHDT and YYEEEE. V dropped 4 bases and J dropped 2 bases, with 10 bases sitting between them. CDR3 amino acids: CASSLRATGANVLTF. In DNA form, the CDR3 reads TGTGCCAGCAGCCTCAGGGCAACTGGGGCCAACGTCCTGACTTTC.

This clone was detected a few times. The chain couples TRBV7-2 to TRBJ1-2; D uncertain. This CDR3 is built from 12 residues. Per the germline V gene, CDR1 is SGHTA and CDR2 is FQGNSA. V was clipped by 1 base and J by 13 bases, with 13 bases between them. This chain's CDR3 is CASSLGAGRGTF. DNA for the CDR3: TGTGCCAGCAGCTTAGGGGCGGGCCGAGGCACCTTC.

The chain uses TRBV7-3 and TRBJ2-1; D possibly corresponds to TRBD1 (6 bases). The CDR3 runs 14 residues. Germline values: CDR1 SGHTA, CDR2 FQGTGA. V was cut by 5 bases and J by 2 bases, with 10 bases left in between. CDR3 region: CASSTGTPYNEQFF. The CDR3, as DNA: TGTGCCAGCAGCACAGGGACACCCTACAATGAGCAGTTCTTC.

The genes are TRBV5-6 and TRBJ1-4, with D perhaps matching TRBD1 (5 bases). The CDR3 sequence is 19 residues long. V was cut by 0 bases and J by 8 bases, with 26 bases left in between. Germline lookup yields CDR1 SGHDT and CDR2 YYEEEE. The CDR3 DNA follows: TGTGCCAGCAGCTTGGCCGCTCTAGAGGTGCAGGGTCTTCCGGAAAAACTGTTTTTT. It specifies CASSLAALEVQGLPEKLFF.

The rearrangement joins TRBV6-6 to TRBJ1-2; D ambiguous. The ends were cut back, 2 bases at V and 4 bases at J, with 8 bases in the middle. Germline-derived CDR1 and CDR2 are MNHNY and SVGAGI (reference sequence). This CDR3 comprises 13 residues. CDR3: CASSYDGSYGYTF. CDR3 DNA sequence: TGTGCCAGCAGTTACGACGGAAGCTATGGCTACACCTTC.

This chain connects TRBV28 to TRBJ2-3; D could derive from TRBD1 or TRBD2 (5 bases each). Trimming shortened V by 6 bases and J by 3 bases, and 19 bases separated the two germline ends. Germline lookup yields CDR1 MDHEN and CDR2 SYDVKM. The CDR3 runs 16 residues. The CDR3 here is CASRAYRSSGTDTQYF. The CDR3 DNA sequence: TGTGCCAGCAGAGCATACAGGAGCTCGGGGACAGATACGCAGTATTTT.

This chain connects TRBV4-2 to TRBJ2-5; D is ambiguous. The germline V gene has CDR1 LGHNA and CDR2 YNFKEQ. The CDR3 is 13 amino acids. Trimming left V 1 base short and J 4 bases short, with 7 bases between. The CDR3 DNA is TGTGCCAGCAGCCAAGGGGGTAGAGAGACCCAGTACTTC. This sequence encodes CASSQGGRETQYF.

By sample fraction, this clone is medium-sized. This chain connects TRBV4-3 to TRBJ1-5; D ambiguous. V was pared by 3 bases and J by 1 base, with 10 bases between. The CDR3 is 15 amino acids. Germline CDR1 LGHNA, CDR2 YSLEER. The CDR3 sequence: CASSQTKASNQPQHF. The CDR3 region has the DNA TGCGCCAGCAGCCAGACCAAGGCGAGCAATCAGCCCCAGCATTTT.

There are a few counts of this clone. The chain has TRBV11-2 and TRBJ2-1; D is undetermined. V gave up 3 bases and J gave up 9 bases, with 18 bases separating them. The CDR3 sequence is 15 residues long. Germline CDR1 and CDR2: SGHAT and FQNNGV. CDR3 DNA sequence: TGTGCCAGCAGCTTTAATCCCACTAACAAGGGTGAGCAGTTCTTC. Protein: CASSFNPTNKGEQFF.

The J gene is TRBJ2-5, the V gene TRBV7-9; D perhaps matches TRBD2 (6 bases). V was cut by 1 base and J by 5 bases, with 14 bases left in between. This CDR3 has 15 residues. Per the germline V gene, CDR1 is SEHNR and CDR2 is FQNEAQ (reference sequence). CDR3 sequence (DNA): TGTGCCAGCAGCTTAGGGTTCGGGAGTGGGGAGACCCAGTACTTC. The encoded protein is CASSLGFGSGETQYF.

V is TRBV2 and J is TRBJ1-1, with a tentative D call TRBD1 (5 bases). The CDR3 is 13 residues long. V lost 5 bases, J lost 3 bases, and 10 bases lay in between. Germline values: CDR1 SNHLY, CDR2 FYNNEI. CDR3 sequence reads: CASSRDRHTEAFF. The CDR3 nucleotides are TGTGCCAGCAGTCGGGACCGACACACTGAAGCTTTCTTT.

This clone occurred a few times. The rearrangement uses TRBV4-1 and TRBJ2-7, with D uncertain. This CDR3 has 13 residues. V was pared by 3 bases and J by 3 bases, with 9 bases between. Germline CDR1 reads MGHRA; CDR2 reads YSYEKL. CDR3 nucleotides: TGCGCCAGCAGCCAGGTGGGTGGCTACGAGCAGTACTTC. Translation gives CASSQVGGYEQYF.

The chain uses TRBV11-2 and TRBJ2-7; D remains ambiguous. This CDR3 region has 12 residues. Germline V CDR1 and CDR2: SGHAT, FQNNGV. V gave up 6 bases and J gave up 3 bases, with 9 bases separating them. CDR3 amino acids: CASSHTDYEQYF. CDR3 bases: TGTGCCAGCAGTCATACTGACTACGAGCAGTACTTC.

This chain connects TRBV5-7 to TRBJ2-7; D not resolved. TRBV5-7 qualifies as an ORF whose function is uncertain. The CDR3 is 13 amino acids. Trimming pared 3 bases from V and 0 bases from J, leaving 7 bases between. This CDR3 is CASSSISSYEQYF. CDR3 nucleotide sequence: TGTGCCAGCAGCTCGATTAGCTCCTACGAGCAGTACTTC.

The chain couples TRBV6-5 to TRBJ1-3; D gene unclear. Germline assignment: CDR1 MNHEY and CDR2 SVGAGI. V gave up 2 bases and J gave up 0 bases, with 8 bases separating them. This CDR3 region has 15 residues. This CDR3 reads CASSYGQSSGNTIYF. In nucleotides, the CDR3 is TGTGCCAGCAGTTACGGGCAGAGCTCTGGAAACACCATATATTTT.

V gene TRBV6-5 combines with J gene TRBJ1-1; no clear D gene. Germline CDR1 is MNHEY and CDR2 is SVGAGI. This CDR3 is 13 amino acids long. V shed 6 bases and J shed 1 base, with 9 bases lying between them. CDR3 region: CASRISRNTEAFF. CDR3 in DNA: TGTGCCAGCAGGATTTCCCGGAACACTGAAGCTTTCTTT.

This clone was recorded a few times. This chain connects TRBV5-1 to TRBJ2-3; possibly TRBD1 for D (6 bases). This CDR3 is 15 amino acids long. V lost 5 bases, J lost 2 bases, and 15 bases lay in between. CDR1 and CDR2 (germline): SGHRS, YFSETQ. CDR3 in amino acids: CASSSPGQHTDTQYF. CDR3 sequence (DNA): TGCGCCAGCAGTTCCCCGGGACAACACACAGATACGCAGTATTTT.

The rearrangement joins TRBV4-1 to TRBJ2-7; 9 bases fit TRBD2. Germline V gene sequence: CDR1 MGHRA, CDR2 YSYEKL. J was trimmed by 2 bases and V by 3 bases; bases with no gene match: 5. This CDR3 has 15 residues. The CDR3 is CASSQVAGETYEQYF. CDR3 in DNA: TGCGCCAGCAGCCAGGTAGCGGGGGAAACCTACGAGCAGTACTTC.

The chain combines TRBV19 with TRBJ1-4, with a weak D call TRBD1 (5 bases). V lost 4 bases and J lost 8, with 14 bases in between. The germline CDR1 and CDR2 sequences are LNHDA and SQIVND (reference sequence). The CDR3 has 14 amino acids. CDR3 residues: CASSTRDVSEKLFF. Written as DNA, the CDR3 is TGTGCCAGTAGTACCCGGGACGTTAGCGAAAAACTGTTTTTT.

CDR3 nucleotide sequence: TGCGCCAGCAGCTTGGCGACAGGGGCAGTCGGCTATTATGGCTACACCTTC. It specifies CASSLATGAVGYYGYTF. This chain links TRBV5-1 with TRBJ1-2, with 8 bases matching TRBD1. The germline gives CDR1 SGHRS, CDR2 YFSETQ. V gave up 0 bases and J gave up 5 bases; unmatched junction bases: 12. This CDR3 region has 17 residues.

The chain has TRBV6-5 and TRBJ2-1; TRBD1 might be the D (5 bases). The CDR3 is 14 residues long. Trimming removed 0 bases from V and 6 bases from J, with 9 bases in between. Germline loops: CDR1 MNHEY, CDR2 SVGAGI. The CDR3, as DNA: TGTGCCAGCAGTTACTCTTTGACAGTCAATGAGCAGTTCTTC. This translates into CASSYSLTVNEQFF.

The chain links TRBV5-1 to TRBJ1-1; the D is unclear. The CDR3 loop spans 13 amino acids. Per the germline V gene, CDR1 is SGHRS and CDR2 is YFSETQ. V lost 4 bases, J lost 0 bases, and 7 bases lay in between. The CDR3 DNA reads as TGCGCCAGCAGCCAGGACCTGAACACTGAAGCTTTCTTT. As protein: CASSQDLNTEAFF. The entire variable domain, with the rest obtained from reference TRBV5-1 and TRBJ1-1, is as follows: KAGVTQTPRYLIKTRGQQVTLSCSPISGHRSVSWYQQTPGQGLQFLFEYFSETQRNKGNFPGRFSGRQFSNSRSEMNVSTLELGDSALYLCASSQDLNTEAFFGQGTRLTVV.

The J gene is TRBJ2-1, the V gene TRBV4-1; D gene ambiguous. This CDR3 contains 17 residues. V lost 4 bases, J lost 4 bases, and 20 bases lay in between. Germline loops: CDR1 MGHRA, CDR2 YSYEKL. The CDR3 here is CASSLLPGKEIYNEQFF. CDR3 DNA: TGCGCCAGCAGCCTTCTTCCTGGAAAAGAGATTTACAATGAGCAGTTCTTC.